This TCR beta chain was captured by sequencing in a study of molecular identifiers for immune sequencing clone quantification. TCRdb reprocessed the PCR reads with MiXCR, giving one entry per CDR3 protein. The sample contains about half a million distinct CDR3 sequences, 20% to 25% of which appear only once. This clonotype has a handful of counts. Germline CDR1 reads SNHLY; CDR2 reads FYNNEI. V gave up 2 bases and J gave up 0 bases, with 14 bases separating them. This CDR3 contains 17 residues. Naive CD8 T cells were picked out by sorting for CD8+CD4-CCR7+CD45RA+. This clonotype was obtained from a human donor in good health. Some libraries in this study had Jurkat cell RNA spiked in. The material sequenced was naive CD8+ T cells from blood, with Jurkat cell RNA spiked in. Indicated subset: FACS-sorted CD8+CD4-CCR7+CD45RA+ naive T cells. The genes are TRBV2 and TRBJ1-5; D uncertain. CDR3 coding DNA: TGTGCCAGCAGTGAACTCGCGGACGGATATAGCAATCAGCCCCAGCATTTT. Translating gives CASSELADGYSNQPQHF.